The rows below give T cell receptor beta chains drawn from one sample of a study of cytomegalovirus exposure and HLA in healthy donors. Sequencing used immunoSEQ multiplex PCR; TCRdb keeps in-frame clones, though not all of them. This sample has around 90,000 clones, with about 80% found just once. The sample comprised PBMCs. The source of these receptors is a man aged 25-45 years in good health and CMV-seronegative. Both conserved end residues are part of each CDR3. D genes are given only for firm matches. Size values are once, few and many counts, or a class for expanded clones, and some rows have none.

TRBV7-8	TRBD1	few	TRBJ1-1	CATGQGNTNTEAFF	TGTGCCACCGGACAGGGGAATACGAACACTGAAGCTTTCTTT
TRBV2	TRBD1	once	TRBJ1-1	CASRGGTGGTEAFF	TGTGCCAGCAGAGGCGGGACAGGTGGCACTGAAGCTTTCTTT
TRBV6-5	TRBD1	.	TRBJ2-1	CASSYLGTGNNEQFF	TGTGCCAGCAGTTACCTCGGGACAGGGAACAATGAGCAGTTCTTC
TRBV19	TRBD2	.	TRBJ2-3	CASSPRAGGYTDTQYF	TGTGCCAGTAGTCCACGAGCGGGGGGCTACACAGATACGCAGTATTTT
TRBV12-5	.	.	TRBJ2-1	CASGSGTTRYNEQFF	TGTGCTAGTGGATCCGGGACAACCAGATACAATGAGCAGTTCTTC
TRBV7-2	.	.	TRBJ2-7	CASSLSGVSYEQYF	TGTGCCAGCAGCTTAAGCGGAGTCTCCTACGAGCAGTACTTC
TRBV5-1	.	once	TRBJ2-4	CASSLGQPIGKNIQYF	TGCGCCAGCAGCCTAGGACAGCCCATAGGCAAAAACATTCAGTACTTC
TRBV6-6	TRBD1	.	TRBJ1-5	CASSYRDSAQPQHF	TGTGCCAGCAGTTACCGGGACAGCGCCCAGCCCCAGCATTTT
TRBV5-4	.	.	TRBJ1-4	CASSWRGNEKLFF	TGTGCCAGCAGCTGGAGGGGCAATGAAAAACTGTTTTTT
TRBV4-3	TRBD1	.	TRBJ1-3	CASSSEPGGRNTIYF	TGCGCCAGCAGCTCTGAACCAGGGGGCAGAAACACCATATATTTT